The 5 T cell receptor beta chains given below trace back to one sample, sequenced in a study of blood T cell repertoires in COVID-19. The protocol was immunoSEQ multiplex PCR, while the TCRdb copy is restricted to in-frame clones and leaves out a portion. The sample comprises 75,000 to 100,000 clones, approximately 86% of which are singletons, and roughly a sixth rests with the top ten. The sample comprised peripheral blood. The source is a woman at least 80 years old with acute or convalescent COVID-19.

The chain uses TRBV5-6 and TRBJ2-3; 8 bases line up with TRBD2. Trimming took 4 bases from V and 12 from J; bases not matched to a gene: 7. The CDR3 spans 12 residues. CDR1 SGHDT and CDR2 YYEEEE come from the germline V gene. CDR3 region: CASSVERGTQYF. CDR3 in DNA: TGTGCCAGCAGCGTGGAGCGGGGGACCCAGTATTTT.

This clone was found a few times. This chain uses TRBV5-4 with TRBJ1-4; D is ambiguous. CDR3 size: 12 residues. V was shortened by 4 bases and J by 4 bases, with 5 bases between the two germline ends. Per germline, CDR1 SGHNT and CDR2 YYREEE (reference sequence). CDR3 DNA: TGTGCCAGCAGCATAGATAATGAAAAACTGTTTTTT. The encoded protein is CASSIDNEKLFF.

The V and J genes are TRBV7-6 and TRBJ1-4, with D perhaps TRBD1 (6 bases). V dropped 5 bases and J dropped 3 bases, with 16 bases sitting between them. The CDR3 runs 16 residues. Per the germline V gene, CDR1 is SGHVS and CDR2 is FNYEAQ. The CDR3 here is CASSQQGGGSNEKLFF. As DNA, the CDR3 is TGTGCCAGCAGCCAACAGGGCGGGGGCTCTAATGAAAAACTGTTTTTT.

CDR3 protein: CASKRGVVSNQPQHF. CDR3 coding DNA: TGTGCCAGTAAGCGGGGGGTGGTGAGCAATCAGCCCCAGCATTTT. The V call is TRBV19, the J call TRBJ1-5; D perhaps matches TRBD1 (5 bases). The CDR3 is 15 residues long. The V end lost 7 bases, the J end lost 1 base, and 14 bases lay between the germline ends. The V gene's germline CDR1 is LNHDA and CDR2 SQIVND (reference sequence).

The J gene is TRBJ2-1, the V gene TRBV7-2; TRBD2 matches 8 bases. In germline, CDR1 is SGHTA, CDR2 FQGNSA. CDR3 length equals 16 residues. The junction had 13 bases not matched to a gene; V was cut back by 5 bases and J by 7 bases. Here the CDR3 reads CASSRRGPGGRNEQFF. Here the CDR3 DNA reads TGTGCCAGCAGCCGTAGAGGTCCGGGGGGGCGTAATGAGCAGTTCTTC.